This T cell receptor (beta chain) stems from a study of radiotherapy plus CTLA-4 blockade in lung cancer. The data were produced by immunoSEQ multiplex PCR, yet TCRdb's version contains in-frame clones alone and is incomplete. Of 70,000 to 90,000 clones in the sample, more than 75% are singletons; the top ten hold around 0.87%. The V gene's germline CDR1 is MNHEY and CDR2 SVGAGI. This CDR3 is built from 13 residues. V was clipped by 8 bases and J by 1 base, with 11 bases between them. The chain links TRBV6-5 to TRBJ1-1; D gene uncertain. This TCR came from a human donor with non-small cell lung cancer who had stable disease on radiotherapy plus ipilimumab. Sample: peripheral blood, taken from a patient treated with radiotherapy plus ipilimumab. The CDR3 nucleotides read TGTGCCAGCTCCTTTAGTGGGAACACTGAAGCTTTCTTT. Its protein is CASSFSGNTEAFF.